This TCR beta chain was identified during a study of blood T cell repertoires in COVID-19. Germline V lookup: CDR1 SEHNR, CDR2 FQNEAQ (reference sequence). V lost 5 bases and J 2 bases, leaving 13 bases between the germline ends. The CDR3 sequence is 15 residues long. Clones were sequenced by immunoSEQ multiplex PCR, and TCRdb holds only the in-frame ones, with some missing. This sample has some 300,000 clones; 70% to 90% occur once, and the top ten carry approximately 2%. The chain is built from TRBV7-9 and TRBJ1-3; D perhaps matches TRBD1 (6 bases). The receptor's source is a woman aged 60-75 years in a cohort exposed to, infected with or recovered from COVID-19 (not recorded which). The sample comprised PBMCs or T cells enriched from blood (not recorded which). CDR3 sequence (DNA): TGTGCCAGCAGCGCTATATGGGGGCCTGGAAACACCATATATTTT. Protein: CASSAIWGPGNTIYF.